This TCR beta chain was sequenced for a study of Ad26.COV2.S vaccination and SARS-CoV-2 variants. Sequencing was performed with immunoSEQ multiplex PCR; in TCRdb, only in-frame clones are kept and a portion is missing. The sample consists of roughly 150,000 clones, more than 80% of them appearing once. Whole-study findings and limits: For non-spike TCRs, breadth in vaccine recipients resembled that in placebo recipients.

Turning to this clone: Its antigen is unidentified.

The sample was peripheral blood, taken after recovery from COVID-19. The source is a human donor who had recovered from COVID-19.

CDR3 protein: CASKPRTGGYATNEKLFF. For the CDR3, the DNA is TGCGCCAGCAAACCACGGACAGGAGGTTATGCAACTAATGAAAAACTGTTTTTT. The chain combines TRBV10-1 with TRBJ1-4; 7 nucleotides line up with TRBD1. The CDR3 is 18 residues long. V trimming: 7 bases; J trimming: 0 bases; junction bases outside the gene matches: 14. Per germline, CDR1 WNHNN and CDR2 SYGVQD (reference sequence).